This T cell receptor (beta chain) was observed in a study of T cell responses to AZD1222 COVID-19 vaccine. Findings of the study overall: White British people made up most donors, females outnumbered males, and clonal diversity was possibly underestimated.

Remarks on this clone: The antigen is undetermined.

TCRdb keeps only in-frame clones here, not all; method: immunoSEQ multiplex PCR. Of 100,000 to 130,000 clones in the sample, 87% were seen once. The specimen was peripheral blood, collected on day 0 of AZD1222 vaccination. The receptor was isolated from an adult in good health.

The CDR3 protein is CASSHLNTGTGNTIYF. In DNA form, the CDR3 reads TGTGCCAGCAGCCATCTTAACACCGGAACTGGAAACACCATATATTTT. This chain links TRBV14 with TRBJ1-3; no clear D gene. V was pared by 3 bases and J by 2 bases, with 14 bases between. This CDR3 is built from 16 residues. The germline V gene encodes CDR1 SGHDN and CDR2 FVKESK.